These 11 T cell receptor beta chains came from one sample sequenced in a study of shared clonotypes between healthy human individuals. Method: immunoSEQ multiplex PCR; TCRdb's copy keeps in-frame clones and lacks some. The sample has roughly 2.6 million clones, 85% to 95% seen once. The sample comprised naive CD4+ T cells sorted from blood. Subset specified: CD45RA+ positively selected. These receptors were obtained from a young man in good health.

The CDR3 DNA reads TGTGCCAGTGTGCCGGGGGGGGGTCCCTACGAGCAGTACTTC. Translation: CASVPGGGPYEQYF. The chain recombines TRBV6-1 with TRBJ2-7; 8 positions agree with TRBD2. This CDR3 contains 14 residues. Looked up from germline, CDR1 is MNHNS and CDR2 is SASEGT. Trimming removed 9 bases from V and 2 bases from J; junction bases left unmatched: 9.

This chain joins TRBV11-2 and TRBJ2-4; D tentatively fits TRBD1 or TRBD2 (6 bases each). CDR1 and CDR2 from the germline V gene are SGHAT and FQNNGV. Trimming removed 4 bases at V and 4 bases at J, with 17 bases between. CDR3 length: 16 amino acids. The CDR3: CASSSGPQGGKNIQYF. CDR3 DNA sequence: TGTGCCAGCAGCTCCGGGCCACAGGGAGGTAAAAACATTCAGTACTTC.

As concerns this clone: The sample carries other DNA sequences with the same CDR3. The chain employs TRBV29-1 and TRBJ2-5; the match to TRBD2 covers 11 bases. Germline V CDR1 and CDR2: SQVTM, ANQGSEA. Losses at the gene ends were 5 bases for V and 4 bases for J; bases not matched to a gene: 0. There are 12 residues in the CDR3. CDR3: CSVLAGGETQYF. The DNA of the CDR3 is TGCAGCGTTCTAGCGGGAGGAGAGACCCAGTACTTC.

The CDR3: CASSLDSAGGETQYF. The CDR3, as DNA: TGTGCCAGCAGCTTAGATTCGGCAGGGGGAGAGACCCAGTACTTC. The gene calls are TRBV11-2 and TRBJ2-5, with 7 bases aligning to TRBD1. This CDR3 spans 15 amino acids. V shed 0 bases and J 4 bases; nucleotides not matched to a gene: 5. Germline lookup yields CDR1 SGHAT and CDR2 FQNNGV.

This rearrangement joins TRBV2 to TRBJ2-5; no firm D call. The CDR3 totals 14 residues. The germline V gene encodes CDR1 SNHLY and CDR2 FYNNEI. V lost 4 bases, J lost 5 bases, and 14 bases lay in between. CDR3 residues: CASSVIIGSETQYF. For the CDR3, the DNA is TGTGCCAGCAGTGTTATTATAGGGTCGGAGACCCAGTACTTC.

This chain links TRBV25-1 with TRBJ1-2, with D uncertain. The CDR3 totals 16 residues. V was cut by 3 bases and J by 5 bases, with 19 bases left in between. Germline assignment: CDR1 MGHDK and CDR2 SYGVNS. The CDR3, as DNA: TGTGCCAGCAGTGAGGCTGGGGAGGCGAACCGTTATGGCTACACCTTC. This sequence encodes CASSEAGEANRYGYTF.

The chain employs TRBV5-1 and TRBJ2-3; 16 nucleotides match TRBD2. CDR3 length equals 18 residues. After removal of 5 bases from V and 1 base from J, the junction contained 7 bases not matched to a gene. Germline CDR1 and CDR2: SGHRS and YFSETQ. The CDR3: CASSTGTSGGAGTDTQYF. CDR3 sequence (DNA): TGCGCCAGCAGTACCGGGACTAGCGGGGGGGCTGGCACAGATACGCAGTATTTT.

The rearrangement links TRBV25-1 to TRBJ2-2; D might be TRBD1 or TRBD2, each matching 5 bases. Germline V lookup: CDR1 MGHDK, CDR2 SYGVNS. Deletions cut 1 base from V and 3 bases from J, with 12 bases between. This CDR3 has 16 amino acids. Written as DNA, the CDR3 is TGTGCCAGCAGTGAATCCCGGTTGGGGGACACCGGGGAGCTGTTTTTT. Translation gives CASSESRLGDTGELFF.

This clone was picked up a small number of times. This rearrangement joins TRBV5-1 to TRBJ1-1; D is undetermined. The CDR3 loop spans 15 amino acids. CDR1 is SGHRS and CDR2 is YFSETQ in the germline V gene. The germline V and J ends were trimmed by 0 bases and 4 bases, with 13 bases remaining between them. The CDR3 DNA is TGCGCCAGCAGCTTGGTTACGGGAGCTAGCACTGAAGCTTTCTTT. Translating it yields CASSLVTGASTEAFF.

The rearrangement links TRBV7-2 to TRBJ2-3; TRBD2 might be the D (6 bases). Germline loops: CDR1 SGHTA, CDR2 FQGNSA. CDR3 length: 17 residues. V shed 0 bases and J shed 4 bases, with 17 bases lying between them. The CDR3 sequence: CASSLAGSRSLSDTQYF. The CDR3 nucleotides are TGTGCCAGCAGCTTAGCCGGGAGTCGGTCACTGTCAGATACGCAGTATTTT.

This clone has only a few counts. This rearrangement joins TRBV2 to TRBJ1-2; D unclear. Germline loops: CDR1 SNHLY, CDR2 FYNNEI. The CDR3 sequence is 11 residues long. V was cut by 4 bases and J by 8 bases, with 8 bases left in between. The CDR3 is CASSAHQGYTF. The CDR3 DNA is TGTGCCAGCAGTGCGCATCAGGGCTACACCTTC.